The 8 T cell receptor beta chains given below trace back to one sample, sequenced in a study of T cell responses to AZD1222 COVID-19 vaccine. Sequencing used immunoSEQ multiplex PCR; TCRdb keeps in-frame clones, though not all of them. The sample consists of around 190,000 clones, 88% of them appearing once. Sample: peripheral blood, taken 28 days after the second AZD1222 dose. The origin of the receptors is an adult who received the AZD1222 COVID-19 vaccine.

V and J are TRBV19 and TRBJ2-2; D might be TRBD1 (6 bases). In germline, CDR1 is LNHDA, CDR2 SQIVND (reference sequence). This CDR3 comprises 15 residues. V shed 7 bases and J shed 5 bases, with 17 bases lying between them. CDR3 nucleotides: TGTGCCAGTACCACAGACAGGCCCAGGACCGGGGAGCTGTTTTTT. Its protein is CASTTDRPRTGELFF.

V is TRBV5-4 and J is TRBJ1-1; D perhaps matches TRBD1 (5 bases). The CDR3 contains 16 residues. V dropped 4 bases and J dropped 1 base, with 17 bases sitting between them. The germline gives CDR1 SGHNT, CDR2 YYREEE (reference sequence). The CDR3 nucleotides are TGTGCCAGCAGCCCTCCGGGGCCCGCGGGGAACACTGAAGCTTTCTTT. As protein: CASSPPGPAGNTEAFF.

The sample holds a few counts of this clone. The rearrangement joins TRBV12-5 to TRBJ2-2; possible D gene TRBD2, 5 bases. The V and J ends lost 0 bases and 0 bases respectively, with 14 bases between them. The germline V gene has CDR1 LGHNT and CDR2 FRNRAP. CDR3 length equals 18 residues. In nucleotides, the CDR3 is TGTGCTAGTGGTTTGGTAATTTCGGGGAGCCCGAACACCGGGGAGCTGTTTTTT. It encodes CASGLVISGSPNTGELFF.

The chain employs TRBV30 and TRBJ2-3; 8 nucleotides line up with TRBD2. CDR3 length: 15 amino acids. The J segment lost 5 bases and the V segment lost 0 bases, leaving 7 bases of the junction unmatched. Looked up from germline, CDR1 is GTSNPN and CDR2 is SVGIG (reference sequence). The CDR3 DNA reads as TGTGCCTGGAGTGTACTCGGGGGGGGCGGAGATACGCAGTATTTT. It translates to CAWSVLGGGGDTQYF.

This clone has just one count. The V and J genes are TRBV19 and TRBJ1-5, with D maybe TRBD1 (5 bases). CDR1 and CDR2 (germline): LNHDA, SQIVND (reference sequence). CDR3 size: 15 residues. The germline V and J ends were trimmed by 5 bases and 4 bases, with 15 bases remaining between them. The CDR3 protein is CASSEGREGNQPQHF. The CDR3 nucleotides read TGTGCCAGTAGTGAGGGGCGCGAAGGAAATCAGCCCCAGCATTTT.

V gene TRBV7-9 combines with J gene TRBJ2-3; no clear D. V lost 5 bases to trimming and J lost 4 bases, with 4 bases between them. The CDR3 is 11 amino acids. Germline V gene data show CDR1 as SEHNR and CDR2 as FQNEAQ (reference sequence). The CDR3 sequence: CASSPADTQYF. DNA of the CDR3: TGTGCCAGCAGCCCCGCAGATACGCAGTATTTT.

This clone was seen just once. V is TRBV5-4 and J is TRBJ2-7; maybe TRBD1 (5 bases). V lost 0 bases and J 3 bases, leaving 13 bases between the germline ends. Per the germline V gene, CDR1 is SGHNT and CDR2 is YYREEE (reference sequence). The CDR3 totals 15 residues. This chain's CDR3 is CASSLVGAPLYEQYF. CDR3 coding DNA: TGTGCCAGCAGCTTGGTAGGGGCCCCCCTCTACGAGCAGTACTTC. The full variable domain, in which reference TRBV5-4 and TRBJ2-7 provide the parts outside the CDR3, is ETGVTQSPTHLIKTRGQQVTLRCSSQSGHNTVSWYQQALGQGPQFIFQYYREEENGRGNFPPRFSGLQFPNYSSELNVNALELDDSALYLCASSLVGAPLYEQYFGPGTRLTVT.

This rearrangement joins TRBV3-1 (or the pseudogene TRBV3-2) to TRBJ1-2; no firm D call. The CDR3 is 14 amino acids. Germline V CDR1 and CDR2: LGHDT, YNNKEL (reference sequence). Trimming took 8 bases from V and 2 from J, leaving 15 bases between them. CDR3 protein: CASRLYGENYGYTF. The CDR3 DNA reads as TGTGCCAGCCGTCTTTACGGGGAGAACTATGGCTACACCTTC.